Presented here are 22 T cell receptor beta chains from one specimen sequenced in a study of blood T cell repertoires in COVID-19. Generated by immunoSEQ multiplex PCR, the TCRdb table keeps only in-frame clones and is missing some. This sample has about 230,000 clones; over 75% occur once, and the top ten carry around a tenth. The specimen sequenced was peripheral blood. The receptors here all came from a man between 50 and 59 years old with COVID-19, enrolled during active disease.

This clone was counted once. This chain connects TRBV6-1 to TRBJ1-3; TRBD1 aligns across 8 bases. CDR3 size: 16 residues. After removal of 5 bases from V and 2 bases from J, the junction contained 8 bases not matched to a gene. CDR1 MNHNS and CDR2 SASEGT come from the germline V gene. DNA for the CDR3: TGTGCCAGCAGTCAAGGTTGGACAGGGCCTGGAAACACCATATATTTT. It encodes CASSQGWTGPGNTIYF.

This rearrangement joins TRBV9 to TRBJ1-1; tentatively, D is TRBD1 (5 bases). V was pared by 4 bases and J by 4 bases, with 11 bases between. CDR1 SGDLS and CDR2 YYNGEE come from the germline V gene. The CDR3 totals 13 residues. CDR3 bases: TGTGCCAGCAGCCAGGGAGGCAGCACTGAAGCTTTCTTT. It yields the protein CASSQGGSTEAFF.

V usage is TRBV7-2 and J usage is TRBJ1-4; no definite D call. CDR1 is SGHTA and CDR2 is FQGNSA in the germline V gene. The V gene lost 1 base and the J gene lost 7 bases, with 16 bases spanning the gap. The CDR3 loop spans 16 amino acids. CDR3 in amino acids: CASSLDLAGGAEKLFF. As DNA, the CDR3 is TGTGCCAGCAGCTTAGACTTGGCGGGAGGTGCTGAAAAACTGTTTTTT.

This CDR3 is CASTTGTGANSPLHF. The CDR3 DNA reads as TGTGCCAGCACCACCGGGACAGGGGCCAATTCACCCCTCCACTTT. The chain combines TRBV9 with TRBJ1-6; TRBD1 matches 10 bases. The CDR3 length is 15 residues. Germline V CDR1 and CDR2: SGDLS, YYNGEE. Germline trimming cut 6 bases from V and 7 bases from J; bases unmatched to any gene: 7. The full variable domain, completed using reference TRBV9 and TRBJ1-6, is DSGVTQTPKHLITATGQRVTLRCSPRSGDLSVYWYQQSLDQGLQFLIQYYNGEERAKGNILERFSAQQFPDLHSELNLSSLELGDSALYFCASTTGTGANSPLHFGNGTRLTVT.

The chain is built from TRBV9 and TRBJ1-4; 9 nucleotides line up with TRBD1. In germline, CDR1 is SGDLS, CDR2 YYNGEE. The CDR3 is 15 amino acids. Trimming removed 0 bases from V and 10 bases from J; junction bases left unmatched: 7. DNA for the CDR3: TGTGCCAGCAGCGTAGCGGACAGGGGAGGTGGAAAACTGTTTTTT. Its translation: CASSVADRGGGKLFF. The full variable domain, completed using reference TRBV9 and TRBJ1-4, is DSGVTQTPKHLITATGQRVTLRCSPRSGDLSVYWYQQSLDQGLQFLIQYYNGEERAKGNILERFSAQQFPDLHSELNLSSLELGDSALYFCASSVADRGGGKLFFGSGTQLSVL.

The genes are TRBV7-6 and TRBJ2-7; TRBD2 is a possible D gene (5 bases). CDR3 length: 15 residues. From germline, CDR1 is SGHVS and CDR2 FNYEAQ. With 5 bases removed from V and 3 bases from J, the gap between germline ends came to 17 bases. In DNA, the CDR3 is TGTGCCAGCAGCCGAGATGGGCTAGCAAACTACGAGCAGTACTTC. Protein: CASSRDGLANYEQYF.

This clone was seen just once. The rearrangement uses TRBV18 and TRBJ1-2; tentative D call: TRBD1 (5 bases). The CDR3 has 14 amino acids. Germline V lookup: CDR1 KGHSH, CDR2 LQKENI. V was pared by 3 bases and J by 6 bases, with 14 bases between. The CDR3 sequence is CASSPSGPADGYTF. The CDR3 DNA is TGTGCCAGCTCACCCTCAGGGCCCGCGGATGGCTACACCTTC.

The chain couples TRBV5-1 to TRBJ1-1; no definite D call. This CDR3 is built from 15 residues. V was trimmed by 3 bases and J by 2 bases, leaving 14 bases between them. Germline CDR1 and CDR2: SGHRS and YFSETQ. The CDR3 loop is CASSSLGPGNTEAFF. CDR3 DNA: TGCGCCAGCAGCTCCCTCGGACCGGGAAACACTGAAGCTTTCTTT.

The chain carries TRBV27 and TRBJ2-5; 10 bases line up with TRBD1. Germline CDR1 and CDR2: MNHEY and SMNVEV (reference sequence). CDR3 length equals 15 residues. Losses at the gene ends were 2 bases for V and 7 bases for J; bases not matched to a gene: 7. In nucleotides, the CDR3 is TGTGCCAGCAGTTTAATCGGGACAGGGGTCGGGACCCAGTACTTC. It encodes CASSLIGTGVGTQYF.

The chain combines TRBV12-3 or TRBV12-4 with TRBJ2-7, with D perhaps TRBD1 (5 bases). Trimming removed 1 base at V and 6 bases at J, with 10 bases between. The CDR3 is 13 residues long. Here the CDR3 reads CASSLGRAIEQYF. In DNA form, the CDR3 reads TGTGCCAGCAGTTTAGGCAGGGCGATCGAGCAGTACTTC.

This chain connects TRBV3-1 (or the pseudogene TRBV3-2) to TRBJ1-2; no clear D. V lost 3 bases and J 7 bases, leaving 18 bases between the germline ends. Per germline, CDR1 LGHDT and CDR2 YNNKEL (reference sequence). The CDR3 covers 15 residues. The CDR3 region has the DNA TGTGCCAGCAGCCAGCCGAGAGGCGCCCGGTCTGGCTACACCTTC. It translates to CASSQPRGARSGYTF.

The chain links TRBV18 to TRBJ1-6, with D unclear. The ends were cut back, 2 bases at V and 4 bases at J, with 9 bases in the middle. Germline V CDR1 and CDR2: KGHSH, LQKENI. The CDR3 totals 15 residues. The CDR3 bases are TGTGCCAGCTCACCAGCGGGGTCATATAATTCACCCCTCCACTTT. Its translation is CASSPAGSYNSPLHF.

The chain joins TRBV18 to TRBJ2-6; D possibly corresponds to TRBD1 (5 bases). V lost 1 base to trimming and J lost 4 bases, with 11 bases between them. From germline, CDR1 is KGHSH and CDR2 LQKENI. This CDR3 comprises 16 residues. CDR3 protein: CASSPQGSYGANVLTF. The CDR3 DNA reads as TGTGCCAGCTCACCACAGGGGTCGTACGGGGCCAACGTCCTGACTTTC.

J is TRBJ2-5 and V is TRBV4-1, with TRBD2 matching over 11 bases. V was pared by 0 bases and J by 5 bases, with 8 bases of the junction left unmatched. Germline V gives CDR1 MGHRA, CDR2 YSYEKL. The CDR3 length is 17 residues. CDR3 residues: CASSQDLSGRARETQYF. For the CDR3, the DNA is TGCGCCAGCAGCCAAGATCTTAGCGGGAGGGCCAGGGAGACCCAGTACTTC.

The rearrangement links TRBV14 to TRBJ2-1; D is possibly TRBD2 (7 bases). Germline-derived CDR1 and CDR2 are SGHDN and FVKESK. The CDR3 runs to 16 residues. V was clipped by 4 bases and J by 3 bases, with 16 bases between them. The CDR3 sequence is CASSPRGGLDYNEQFF. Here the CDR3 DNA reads TGTGCCAGCAGCCCTAGGGGGGGACTGGACTACAATGAGCAGTTCTTC.

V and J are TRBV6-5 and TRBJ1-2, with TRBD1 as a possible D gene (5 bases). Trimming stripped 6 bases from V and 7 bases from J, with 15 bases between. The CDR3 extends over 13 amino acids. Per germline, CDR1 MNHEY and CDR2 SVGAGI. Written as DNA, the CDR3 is TGTGCCAGCAGCCCCCGGGGGGGGTTTGGCTACACCTTC. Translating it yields CASSPRGGFGYTF.

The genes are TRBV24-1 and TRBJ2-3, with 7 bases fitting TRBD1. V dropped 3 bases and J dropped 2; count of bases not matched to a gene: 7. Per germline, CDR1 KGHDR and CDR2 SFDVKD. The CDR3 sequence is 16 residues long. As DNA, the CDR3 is TGTGCCACCAGTGATCAGGGACAGACACCCACAGATACGCAGTATTTT. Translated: CATSDQGQTPTDTQYF.

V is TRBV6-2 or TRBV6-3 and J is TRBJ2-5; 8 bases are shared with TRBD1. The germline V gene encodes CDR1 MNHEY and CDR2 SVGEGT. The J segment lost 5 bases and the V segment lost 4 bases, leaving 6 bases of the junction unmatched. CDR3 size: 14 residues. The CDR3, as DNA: TGTGCCAGCAGTTTCCCGGACAGGGACGAGACCCAGTACTTC. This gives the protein CASSFPDRDETQYF.

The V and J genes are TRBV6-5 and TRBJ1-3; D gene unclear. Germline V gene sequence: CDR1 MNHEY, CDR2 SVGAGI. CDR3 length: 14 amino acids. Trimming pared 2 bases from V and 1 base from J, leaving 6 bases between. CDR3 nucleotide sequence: TGTGCCAGCAGTTACCAGACTTCTGGAAACACCATATATTTT. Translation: CASSYQTSGNTIYF.

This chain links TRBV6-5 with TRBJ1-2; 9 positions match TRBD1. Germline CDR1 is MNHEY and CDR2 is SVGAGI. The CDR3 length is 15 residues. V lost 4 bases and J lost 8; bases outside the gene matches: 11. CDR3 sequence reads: CASSLQGAVGVGYTF. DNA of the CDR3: TGTGCCAGCAGTTTACAGGGGGCCGTAGGGGTAGGCTACACCTTC.

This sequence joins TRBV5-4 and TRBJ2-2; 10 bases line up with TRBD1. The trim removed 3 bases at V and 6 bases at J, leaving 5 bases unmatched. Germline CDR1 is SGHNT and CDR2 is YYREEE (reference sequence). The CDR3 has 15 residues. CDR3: CASSSTGGGAGELFF. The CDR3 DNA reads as TGTGCCAGCAGCTCGACAGGGGGCGGGGCCGGGGAGCTGTTTTTT.

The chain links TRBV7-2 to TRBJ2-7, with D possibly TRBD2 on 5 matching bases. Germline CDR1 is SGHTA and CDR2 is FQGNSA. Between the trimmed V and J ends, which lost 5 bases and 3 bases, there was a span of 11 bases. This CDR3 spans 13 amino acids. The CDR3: CASSAPSGYEQYF. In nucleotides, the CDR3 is TGTGCCAGCAGCGCCCCGAGCGGCTACGAGCAGTACTTC. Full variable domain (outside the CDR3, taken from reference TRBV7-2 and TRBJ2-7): GAGVSQSPSNKVTEKGKDVELRCDPISGHTALYWYRQSLGQGLEFLIYFQGNSAPDKSGLPSDRFSAERTGGSVSTLTIQRTQQEDSAVYLCASSAPSGYEQYFGPGTRLTVT.